One and the same sample provided the 9 T cell receptor beta chains below, sequenced in a study of T-cell memory formation after mild COVID-19. MiXCR, run by TCRdb on the 5' RACE reads, gives a single entry per CDR3 protein. Of 25,000 or so distinct CDR3 sequences detected, around 7.2% appear once; the ten largest clones hold over 12%. Sequenced input: PBMCs or a T cell subset sorted from them (not recorded which). The receptors derive from an adult woman who had mild COVID-19 (a few samples of this study predate the infection). Cell type and time point are not known.

This clonotype was seen ten or more times. The genes are TRBV12-3 or TRBV12-4 and TRBJ2-3, with TRBD2 matching over 8 bases. This CDR3 is 14 amino acids long. Germline trimming cut 3 bases from V and 6 bases from J; bases unmatched to any gene: 5. The CDR3 reads CASSLGLDRDTQYF. In DNA form, the CDR3 reads TGTGCCAGCAGTTTGGGACTAGATAGGGATACGCAGTATTTT.

This clonotype was seen repeatedly, ten times or more. The V gene is TRBV12-3 or TRBV12-4, the J gene TRBJ2-1; D might be TRBD2 (7 bases). Trimming cost V 7 bases and J 9 bases, with 19 bases left between them. The CDR3 extends over 14 amino acids. For the CDR3, the DNA is TGTGCCAGCACCCTCCTGGGGGGGCTTAGTGAGCAGTTCTTC. It encodes CASTLLGGLSEQFF.

This clonotype occurred many times. The V call is TRBV5-1, the J call TRBJ2-3, with TRBD2 as a possible D gene (5 bases). V lost 3 bases and J 0 bases, leaving 8 bases between the germline ends. The CDR3 totals 14 residues. Germline CDR1 and CDR2: SGHRS and YFSETQ. The CDR3 region is CASSSDFSTDTQYF. The CDR3 nucleotides are TGCGCCAGCAGCTCGGACTTTAGCACAGATACGCAGTATTTT.

This clonotype was counted at least ten times. The chain employs TRBV27 and TRBJ2-7; 7 bases are shared with TRBD1. V trimming: 4 bases; J trimming: 2 bases; junction bases outside the gene matches: 8. Germline V gene data show CDR1 as MNHEY and CDR2 as SMNVEV (reference sequence). The CDR3 runs 15 residues. This chain's CDR3 is CASSSPRQGTYEQYF. Written as DNA, the CDR3 is TGTGCCAGCAGTTCACCACGACAGGGAACCTACGAGCAGTACTTC.

At least ten counts were recorded for this clonotype. This chain connects TRBV2 to TRBJ2-5; tentative D call: TRBD2 (6 bases). Germline V gives CDR1 SNHLY, CDR2 FYNNEI. V was shortened by 6 bases and J by 5 bases, with 10 bases between the two germline ends. The CDR3 runs to 12 residues. The CDR3 is CASRTSRETQYF. The CDR3 DNA reads TGTGCCAGCAGGACTAGTCGGGAGACCCAGTACTTC.

This clonotype was detected many times. The V call is TRBV7-2, the J call TRBJ1-6, with 8 bases matching TRBD1. The CDR3 sequence is 15 residues long. Germline lookup yields CDR1 SGHTA and CDR2 FQGNSA. V lost 9 bases to trimming and J lost 7 bases; unmatched junction nucleotides: 11. The DNA for the CDR3 is TGTGCCAGTAAGATCAGGGGGCGTCCAAATTCACCCCTCCACTTT. Translating it yields CASKIRGRPNSPLHF.

This clonotype was found many times. The chain recombines TRBV10-2 with TRBJ2-3; no definite D call. The ends were cut back, 7 bases at V and 4 bases at J, with 15 bases in the middle. There are 14 residues in the CDR3. CDR1 is WSHSY, CDR2 SAAADI, per germline. CDR3: CASKAEGMADTQYF. CDR3 nucleotide sequence: TGCGCCAGCAAGGCAGAAGGGATGGCAGATACGCAGTATTTT.

This clonotype came up many times. V is TRBV6-5 and J is TRBJ1-1; D possibly corresponds to TRBD1 (5 bases). The CDR3 sequence is 16 residues long. The germline CDR1 and CDR2 sequences are MNHEY and SVGAGI. Trimming pared 6 bases from V and 1 base from J, leaving 18 bases between. CDR3 in DNA: TGTGCCAGCAGAATAAACCCGGGACGGCCGAACACTGAAGCTTTCTTT. It yields the protein CASRINPGRPNTEAFF.

The chain couples TRBV5-4 to TRBJ2-3, with D tentatively TRBD2 (6 bases). Trimming cost V 5 bases and J 3 bases, with 13 bases left between them. The germline gives CDR1 SGHNT, CDR2 YYREEE (reference sequence). The CDR3 length is 14 residues. In nucleotides, the CDR3 is TGTGCCAGCAGTGTCGTCGGGGGAACAGATACGCAGTATTTT. Protein: CASSVVGGTDTQYF.